This record concerns one T cell receptor beta chain sequence. This sample is drawn from a study of T cells expressing NK-cell markers. Study-level information: Serological testing identified most of the eight sequenced donors as HCMV-seropositive and one as seronegative.

TCRdb processed the 5' RACE reads again and assigns one entry to each CDR3 protein, with no DNA. This sample lists some 440,000 distinct CDR3 sequences; its ten largest clones have almost 1.5%. This CDR3 comprises 21 residues. The rearrangement uses TRBV21-1 and TRBJ2-6; TCRdb's D gene call, TRBD2, goes unchecked for lack of DNA. TRBV21-1 has pseudogene status. The sample consisted of blood T cells: a sorted CD56 or NKG2C T cell subset, CD4+ or CD8+ T cells, or bulk PBMC T cells (not recorded which). The clonotype was recovered from a woman between 45 and 65 years old in good health. CDR3 residues: CASQVLRGVPGLCSGANVLTF.